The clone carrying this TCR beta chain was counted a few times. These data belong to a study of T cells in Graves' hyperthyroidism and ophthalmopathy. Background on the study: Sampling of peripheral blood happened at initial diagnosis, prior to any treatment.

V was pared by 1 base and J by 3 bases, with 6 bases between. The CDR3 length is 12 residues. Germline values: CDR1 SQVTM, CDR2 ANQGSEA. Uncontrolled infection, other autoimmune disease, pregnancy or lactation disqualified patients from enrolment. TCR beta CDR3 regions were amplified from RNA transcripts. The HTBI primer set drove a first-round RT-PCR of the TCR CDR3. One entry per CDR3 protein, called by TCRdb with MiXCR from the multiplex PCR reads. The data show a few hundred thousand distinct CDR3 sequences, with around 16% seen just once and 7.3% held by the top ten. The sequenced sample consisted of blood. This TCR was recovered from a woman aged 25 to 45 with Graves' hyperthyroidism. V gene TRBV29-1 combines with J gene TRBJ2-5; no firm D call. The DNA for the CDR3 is TGCAGCGTTGAAGCGTCAGAAGAGACCCAGTACTTC. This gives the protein CSVEASEETQYF.